A single sample gave rise to the 4 T cell receptor beta chains below, sequenced in a study of blood T cell repertoires in COVID-19. Libraries were prepared by immunoSEQ multiplex PCR; TCRdb keeps only in-frame clonotypes and omits some of them. Of roughly 230,000 clones in the sample, approximately 84% are singletons; the top ten hold about 4.5%. The sequenced sample consisted of peripheral blood. These receptors were obtained from a man aged 50 to 59 with active or convalescent COVID-19.

V usage is TRBV15 and J usage is TRBJ2-7; TRBD1 matches 8 bases. The germline gives CDR1 LNHNV, CDR2 YYDKDF (reference sequence). Losses at the gene ends were 0 bases for V and 0 bases for J; bases not matched to a gene: 7. This CDR3 comprises 17 residues. CDR3 protein: CATSRDPGDRLSYEQYF. The CDR3, as DNA: TGTGCCACCAGCAGAGATCCTGGGGACAGGCTCTCCTACGAGCAGTACTTC. The entire variable domain, with the rest obtained from reference TRBV15 and TRBJ2-7, is as follows: DAMVIQNPRYQVTQFGKPVTLSCSQTLNHNVMYWYQQKSSQAPKLLFHYYDKDFNNEADTPDNFQSRRPNTSFCFLDIRSPGLGDTAMYLCATSRDPGDRLSYEQYFGPGTRLTVT.

The chain combines TRBV6-1 with TRBJ1-3; TRBD1 is a possible D gene (5 bases). V was trimmed by 3 bases and J by 0 bases, leaving 24 bases between them. Germline V lookup: CDR1 MNHNS, CDR2 SASEGT. The CDR3 has 20 residues. This CDR3 is CASSDTSGTANWSSGNTIYF. The CDR3 DNA follows: TGTGCCAGCAGTGACACTTCCGGGACTGCAAATTGGAGCTCTGGAAACACCATATATTTT.

The chain carries TRBV18 and TRBJ2-7, with D possibly being TRBD1 (6 bases). Germline CDR1 KGHSH, CDR2 LQKENI. Trimming left V 4 bases short and J 7 bases short, with 14 bases between. The CDR3 is made up of 13 amino acids. As DNA, the CDR3 is TGTGCCAGCTCACGAACAGGGTCCGGAGAGCAGTACTTC. Protein: CASSRTGSGEQYF.

The rearrangement joins TRBV18 to TRBJ2-7, with D maybe TRBD2 (5 bases). Deletions cut 2 bases from V and 7 bases from J, with 15 bases between. There are 14 residues in the CDR3. Germline CDR1 reads KGHSH; CDR2 reads LQKENI. CDR3 in DNA: TGTGCCAGCTCACCAAGGCAGGACTTGGGTGAGCAGTACTTC. It is translated as CASSPRQDLGEQYF. The complete variable domain, with remaining parts taken from reference TRBV18 and TRBJ2-7, reads NAGVMQNPRHLVRRRGQEARLRCSPMKGHSHVYWYRQLPEEGLKFMVYLQKENIIDESGMPKERFSAEFPKEGPSILRIQQVVRGDSAAYFCASSPRQDLGEQYFGPGTRLTVT.